Below, 29 T cell receptor beta chains from the same sample are listed, as sequenced in a study of T cell responses to AZD1222 COVID-19 vaccine. Libraries were prepared by immunoSEQ multiplex PCR; TCRdb keeps only in-frame clonotypes and omits some of them. The data hold approximately 100,000 clones, with approximately 90% observed a single time. The input for sequencing was peripheral blood, taken on day 0 of AZD1222 vaccination. All receptors derive from an adult in good health.

This chain links TRBV7-2 with TRBJ1-1, with 9 nucleotides matching TRBD1. Germline V gene data show CDR1 as SGHTA and CDR2 as FQGNSA. The CDR3 covers 17 residues. Losses at the gene ends were 7 bases for V and 1 base for J; bases not matched to a gene: 13. The DNA for the CDR3 is TGTGCCAGCATCCACTCCCGACAGGGGGGTGGGAACACTGAAGCTTTCTTT. This codes for CASIHSRQGGGNTEAFF.

The rearrangement joins TRBV3-1 (or the pseudogene TRBV3-2) to TRBJ2-3, with 10 nucleotides matching TRBD1. The germline V gene encodes CDR1 LGHDT and CDR2 YNNKEL (reference sequence). The CDR3 loop spans 17 amino acids. The junction had 9 bases not matched to a gene; V was cut back by 1 base and J by 5 bases. This CDR3 is CASSQAGQGMVRDTQYF. Here the CDR3 DNA reads TGTGCCAGCAGCCAAGCGGGACAGGGGATGGTTCGAGATACGCAGTATTTT.

This chain connects TRBV12-5 to TRBJ2-6; D ambiguous. The germline V and J ends were trimmed by 1 base and 4 bases, with 5 bases remaining between them. Germline V CDR1 and CDR2: LGHNT, FRNRAP. This CDR3 has 14 amino acids. CDR3 in amino acids: CASGLGSGANVLTF. CDR3 bases: TGTGCTAGTGGTTTGGGATCCGGGGCCAACGTCCTGACTTTC. The entire variable domain, with the rest obtained from reference TRBV12-5 and TRBJ2-6, is as follows: DARVTQTPRHKVTEMGQEVTMRCQPILGHNTVFWYRQTMMQGLELLAYFRNRAPLDDSGMPKDRFSAEMPDATLATLKIQPSEPRDSAVYFCASGLGSGANVLTFGAGSRLTVL.

The chain has TRBV6-5 and TRBJ2-7; 7 bases are shared with TRBD1. Unmatched junction bases numbered 4, after V lost 5 bases and J lost 6 bases. This CDR3 has 12 residues. Germline CDR1 is MNHEY and CDR2 is SVGAGI. Here the CDR3 DNA reads TGTGCCAGCAGTAAACAGGGGCTCGAGCAGTACTTC. This gives the protein CASSKQGLEQYF.

The V call is TRBV11-2, the J call TRBJ1-1, with unresolved D. The length of the CDR3 is 13 residues. Per germline, CDR1 SGHAT and CDR2 FQNNGV. The ends were cut back, 1 base at V and 4 bases at J, with 7 bases in the middle. CDR3 coding DNA: TGTGCCAGCAGCTTAGCACGGAGCACTGAAGCTTTCTTT. It encodes CASSLARSTEAFF.

The chain carries TRBV19 and TRBJ2-7, with 8 nucleotides matching TRBD1. V dropped 5 bases and J dropped 0; count of bases not matched to a gene: 3. Germline V gene data show CDR1 as LNHDA and CDR2 as SQIVND (reference sequence). The CDR3 is made up of 14 amino acids. CDR3 loop: CASSRQGFSYEQYF. The CDR3 DNA is TGTGCCAGTAGTCGACAGGGGTTCTCCTACGAGCAGTACTTC. The full variable domain, rest sourced from reference TRBV19 and TRBJ2-7, is DGGITQSPKYLFRKEGQNVTLSCEQNLNHDAMYWYRQDPGQGLRLIYYSQIVNDFQKGDIAEGYSVSREKKESFPLTVTSAQKNPTAFYLCASSRQGFSYEQYFGPGTRLTVT.

V usage is TRBV19 and J usage is TRBJ2-3; possible D gene TRBD2, 6 bases. V was clipped by 7 bases and J by 8 bases, with 22 bases between them. This CDR3 region has 15 residues. The germline gives CDR1 LNHDA, CDR2 SQIVND (reference sequence). DNA for the CDR3: TGTGCCAGTAAACAAGGGACTCAGGCCTCTGGTACGCAGTATTTT. Its protein product is CASKQGTQASGTQYF.

This chain joins TRBV9 and TRBJ1-6; unclear D gene. This CDR3 has 15 amino acids. Trimming took off 0 bases at V and 6 bases at J, with 10 bases between the two ends. Germline CDR1 reads SGDLS; CDR2 reads YYNGEE. CDR3 residues: CASSVADGPNSPLHF. In DNA form, the CDR3 reads TGTGCCAGCAGCGTAGCTGACGGACCTAATTCACCCCTCCACTTT.

The rearrangement joins TRBV24-1 to TRBJ2-6; D unresolved. CDR1 is KGHDR, CDR2 SFDVKD, per germline. There are 16 residues in the CDR3. Trimming removed 3 bases from V and 3 bases from J, with 11 bases in between. The CDR3 DNA follows: TGTGCCACCAGTGATCCCCTCGTATATGGGGCCAACGTCCTGACTTTC. Translating gives CATSDPLVYGANVLTF.

The rearrangement uses TRBV3-1 (or the pseudogene TRBV3-2) and TRBJ1-1, with 7 bases aligning to TRBD1. This CDR3 contains 14 residues. J gave up 5 bases and V 5 bases, and 8 bases lay outside the gene matches. Germline V lookup: CDR1 LGHDT, CDR2 YNNKEL (reference sequence). This CDR3 reads CASSNRQGYTEAFF. The DNA of the CDR3 is TGTGCCAGCAGCAACCGACAGGGTTATACTGAAGCTTTCTTT.

V and J are TRBV29-1 and TRBJ2-5; D may be TRBD1 (6 bases). CDR3 size: 14 residues. V was cut by 6 bases and J by 4 bases, with 18 bases left in between. Looked up from germline, CDR1 is SQVTM and CDR2 is ANQGSEA. The CDR3 spells CSVVRDTVGETQYF. CDR3 sequence (DNA): TGCAGCGTGGTCCGGGACACCGTGGGAGAGACCCAGTACTTC.

The rearrangement uses TRBV30 and TRBJ2-5, with 10 nucleotides matching TRBD2. Germline CDR1 reads GTSNPN; CDR2 reads SVGIG (reference sequence). The trim removed 0 bases at V and 3 bases at J, leaving 10 bases unmatched. The CDR3 is 17 amino acids. CDR3 nucleotides: TGTGCCTGGAGTGTATTGGCTAGCGGGGGCCGTAAAGAGACCCAGTACTTC. Translation: CAWSVLASGGRKETQYF.

The gene calls are TRBV30 and TRBJ1-5; D is uncertain. The V end lost 0 bases, the J end lost 3 bases, and 6 bases lay between the germline ends. This CDR3 spans 13 amino acids. Germline V lookup: CDR1 GTSNPN, CDR2 SVGIG (reference sequence). The CDR3 loop reads CAWSVRPNQPQHF. The CDR3 nucleotides read TGTGCCTGGAGTGTTCGGCCCAATCAGCCCCAGCATTTT.

The chain employs TRBV11-3 and TRBJ2-1; TRBD1 aligns across 9 bases. Germline V CDR1 and CDR2: SGHNT, YENEEA. V dropped 3 bases and J dropped 7; count of bases not matched to a gene: 4. The CDR3 is 14 amino acids. As DNA, the CDR3 is TGTGCCAGCAGCTTGGGGACAGGGAGAAATGAGCAGTTCTTC. This codes for CASSLGTGRNEQFF.

The V call is TRBV6-5, the J call TRBJ1-2, with D possibly matching TRBD1 (5 bases). The V gene lost 6 bases and the J gene lost 4 bases, with 9 bases spanning the gap. Looked up from germline, CDR1 is MNHEY and CDR2 is SVGAGI. CDR3 length equals 12 residues. The CDR3 loop reads CASSDRRYGYTF. CDR3 nucleotide sequence: TGTGCCAGCAGCGACAGACGCTATGGCTACACCTTC.

The CDR3 here is CASSYRGGTTEAFF. In DNA, the CDR3 is TGTGCCAGCAGCTACCGCGGGGGTACTACTGAAGCTTTCTTT. This chain joins TRBV5-5 and TRBJ1-1; D may be TRBD1 (5 bases). Germline assignment: CDR1 SGHKS and CDR2 YYEKEE (reference sequence). The CDR3 contains 14 residues. Trimming removed 3 bases from V and 5 bases from J, with 14 bases in between.

J is TRBJ1-3 and V is TRBV28; 7 bases match TRBD1. Germline V lookup: CDR1 MDHEN, CDR2 SYDVKM. Losses at the gene ends were 8 bases for V and 2 bases for J; bases not matched to a gene: 9. CDR3 size: 15 residues. The CDR3 spells CASGYSTGAGNTIYF. The CDR3 nucleotides are TGTGCCAGCGGATACAGTACAGGGGCTGGAAACACCATATATTTT.

The chain uses TRBV6-2 or TRBV6-3 and TRBJ1-1; D unresolved. CDR1 is MNHEY, CDR2 SVGEGT, per germline. Trimming removed 2 bases from V and 4 bases from J, with 11 bases in between. CDR3 size: 14 residues. For the CDR3, the DNA is TGTGCCAGCAGTTACATCGCCGCCTCCACTGAAGCTTTCTTT. Translated: CASSYIAASTEAFF.

This rearrangement joins TRBV6-5 to TRBJ1-5; D unclear. The CDR3 runs 15 residues. The germline CDR1 and CDR2 sequences are MNHEY and SVGAGI. Trimming took off 4 bases at V and 5 bases at J, with 15 bases between the two ends. CDR3 sequence reads: CASSLLSGGDQPQHF. Written as DNA, the CDR3 is TGTGCCAGCAGTTTACTGTCCGGTGGGGATCAGCCCCAGCATTTT.

The gene calls are TRBV10-3 and TRBJ2-5; D uncertain. This CDR3 contains 14 residues. Trimming cost V 4 bases and J 1 base, with 10 bases left between them. The germline V gene has CDR1 ENHRY and CDR2 SYGVKD. CDR3 residues: CAISAPRLQETQYF. The DNA of the CDR3 is TGTGCCATCAGTGCCCCAAGGCTCCAAGAGACCCAGTACTTC.

V is TRBV3-1 (or the pseudogene TRBV3-2) and J is TRBJ2-3; 8 bases are a match to TRBD1. The CDR3 extends over 15 amino acids. V trimming: 4 bases; J trimming: 0 bases; junction bases outside the gene matches: 3. The germline CDR1 and CDR2 sequences are LGHDT and YNNKEL (reference sequence). The CDR3 DNA is TGTGCCAGCAGCCGCAGGACAGGGAGCACAGATACGCAGTATTTT. Translated, it gives CASSRRTGSTDTQYF.

The chain links TRBV6-5 to TRBJ1-1, with D possibly being TRBD1 (6 bases). Per the germline V gene, CDR1 is MNHEY and CDR2 is SVGAGI. V was clipped by 6 bases and J by 1 base, with 15 bases between them. CDR3 length equals 15 residues. This CDR3 is CASREGVMRNTEAFF. CDR3 nucleotides: TGTGCCAGCAGAGAGGGGGTTATGCGGAACACTGAAGCTTTCTTT.

The chain joins TRBV6-5 to TRBJ1-6; unclear D gene. CDR1 is MNHEY and CDR2 is SVGAGI in the germline V gene. This CDR3 spans 13 amino acids. V was shortened by 6 bases and J by 10 bases, with 13 bases between the two germline ends. CDR3 in DNA: TGTGCCAGCAGACAGCTGTCGGACTCACCCCTCCACTTT. It is translated as CASRQLSDSPLHF.

The V and J genes are TRBV6-2 or TRBV6-3 and TRBJ2-3, with TRBD2 matching over 9 bases. The length of the CDR3 is 16 residues. Unmatched junction bases numbered 7, after V lost 4 bases and J lost 2 bases. Germline V lookup: CDR1 MNHEY, CDR2 SVGEGT. The CDR3 protein is CASSFGAGGYTDTQYF. The DNA of the CDR3 is TGTGCCAGCAGTTTCGGAGCGGGGGGATACACAGATACGCAGTATTTT.

The rearrangement joins TRBV6-5 to TRBJ1-1, with D possibly being TRBD1 (6 bases). Trimming removed 2 bases at V and 0 bases at J, with 13 bases between. Per germline, CDR1 MNHEY and CDR2 SVGAGI. This CDR3 has 16 residues. CDR3 in DNA: TGTGCCAGCAGTTACCTCTCGACAGGCGTGAACACTGAAGCTTTCTTT. It codes for CASSYLSTGVNTEAFF.

This clone was observed a single time. The chain is built from TRBV19 and TRBJ2-7; 9 bases line up with TRBD2. V shed 7 bases, J shed 3 bases, and the junction held 10 bases outside the gene matches. Germline V gene sequence: CDR1 LNHDA, CDR2 SQIVND (reference sequence). The CDR3 contains 15 residues. This CDR3 is CASTKTSGSNYEQYF. The CDR3 bases are TGTGCCAGTACCAAGACTAGCGGCTCCAACTACGAGCAGTACTTC.

The chain employs TRBV5-1 and TRBJ2-5, with 8 bases fitting TRBD1. The germline V gene has CDR1 SGHRS and CDR2 YFSETQ. The ends lost 4 bases at V and 1 base at J; junction bases unmatched: 3. The CDR3 runs 14 residues. In DNA form, the CDR3 reads TGCGCCAGCAGCCCTGGGACAGGCCAAGAGACCCAGTACTTC. This sequence encodes CASSPGTGQETQYF.

V gene TRBV5-8 combines with J gene TRBJ2-3; no definite D call. Trimming left V 0 bases short and J 0 bases short, with 8 bases between. The CDR3 consists of 15 residues. CDR1 is SGHTS, CDR2 YDEGEE, per germline. CDR3 sequence reads: CASSLEEWSTDTQYF. The CDR3 nucleotides read TGTGCCAGCAGCTTGGAGGAATGGAGCACAGATACGCAGTATTTT. The full variable domain, with the rest looked up from reference TRBV5-8 and TRBJ2-3, is EAGVTQSPTHLIKTRGQQATLRCSPISGHTSVYWYQQALGLGLQFLLWYDEGEERNRGNFPPRFSGRQFPNYSSELNVNALELEDSALYLCASSLEEWSTDTQYFGPGTRLTVL.

V is TRBV19 and J is TRBJ1-1; 8 positions agree with TRBD1. The V and J ends lost 3 bases and 7 bases, in that order; junction bases with no gene match: 10. This CDR3 region has 15 residues. Per germline, CDR1 LNHDA and CDR2 SQIVND (reference sequence). The CDR3: CASSIPSGGRLEAFF. The CDR3 DNA reads as TGTGCCAGTAGTATCCCCTCAGGGGGCCGACTTGAAGCTTTCTTT.